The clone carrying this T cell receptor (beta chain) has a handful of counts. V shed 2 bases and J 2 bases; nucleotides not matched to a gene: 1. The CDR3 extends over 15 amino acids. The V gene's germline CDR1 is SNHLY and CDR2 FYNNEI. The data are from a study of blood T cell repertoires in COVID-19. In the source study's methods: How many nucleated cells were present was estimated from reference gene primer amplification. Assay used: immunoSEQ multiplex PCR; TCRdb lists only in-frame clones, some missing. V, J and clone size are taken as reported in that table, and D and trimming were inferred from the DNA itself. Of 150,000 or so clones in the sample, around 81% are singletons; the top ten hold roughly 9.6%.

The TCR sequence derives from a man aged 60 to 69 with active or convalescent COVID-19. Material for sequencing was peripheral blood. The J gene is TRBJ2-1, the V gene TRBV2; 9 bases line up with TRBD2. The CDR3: CASSELAGPYNEQFF. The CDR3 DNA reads TGTGCCAGCAGTGAACTAGCGGGGCCCTACAATGAGCAGTTCTTC.